The T cell receptor beta chain described here comes from a study of T-cell reconstitution after alpha-beta-depleted transplantation in children. Unique molecular identifiers were incorporated when the TCRbeta library was constructed. Each CDR3 protein is one row after TCRdb ran MiXCR on the PCR reads. The data hold about 150,000 distinct CDR3 sequences, with more than 8% observed a single time. Study outcomes and limitations: Expanded graft clones numbering several hundred reportedly gave rise to alpha-beta T cells about two months after transplant.

This clonotype was counted ten times or more. What it binds is not known. Germline V gene data show CDR1 as SGHRS and CDR2 as YFSETQ. V was cut by 1 base and J by 3 bases, with 15 bases left in between. This CDR3 spans 16 amino acids. This TCR was recovered from a female patient under 10 years old who had a stem cell transplant for congenital amegakaryocytic thrombocytopenia, so the T cells may come from the graft donor. The chain couples TRBV5-1 to TRBJ2-3; either TRBD1 or TRBD2 may fit D (5 bases each). This specimen consisted of PBMCs, mostly from graft donor cells, obtained 180 days after TCRalphabeta/CD19-depleted stem cell transplant. The CDR3 DNA follows: TGCGCCAGCAGCTTGCTGCGACCGGGACGGACAGATACGCAGTATTTT. Protein product: CASSLLRPGRTDTQYF. The entire variable domain, with the rest obtained from reference TRBV5-1 and TRBJ2-3, is as follows: KAGVTQTPRYLIKTRGQQVTLSCSPISGHRSVSWYQQTPGQGLQFLFEYFSETQRNKGNFPGRFSGRQFSNSRSEMNVSTLELGDSALYLCASSLLRPGRTDTQYFGPGTRLTVL.